Listed below are T cell receptor beta chains from one sample, sequenced in a study of cytomegalovirus exposure and HLA in healthy donors. TCRdb keeps only in-frame clones here, not all; method: immunoSEQ multiplex PCR. The repertoire has about 190,000 clones, around four fifths of them found once; the top ten carry about 2.6%. The sample taken for sequencing was PBMCs. Receptors originate from a woman in her 50s in good health and CMV-seropositive. The CDR3 runs from the conserved cysteine through the conserved F or W. A D gene is named only where the DNA matches it firmly. Size is stated for part of the rows, as once, few or many counts, or as a class when the clone is expanded.

v_call	clone_size	cdr3_length	j_call	d_call	cdr3_aa	cdr3_nt
TRBV6-5	NA	15	TRBJ2-6	TRBD1	CASRQGAAGANVLTF	TGTGCCAGCAGACAGGGGGCGGCTGGGGCCAACGTCCTGACTTTC
TRBV6-1	NA	14	TRBJ2-3	TRBD2	CASSLAGDSDTQYF	TGTGCCAGCAGTCTAGCGGGGGACTCGGATACGCAGTATTTT
TRBV28	NA	15	TRBJ2-3	NA	CASSPAARGTDTQYF	TGTGCCAGCAGCCCCGCGGCACGCGGCACAGATACGCAGTATTTT
TRBV5-1	NA	14	TRBJ2-2	NA	CASSLHGGRGELFF	TGCGCCAGCAGCTTGCACGGGGGGCGCGGGGAGCTGTTTTTT
TRBV4-2	NA	19	TRBJ1-5	NA	CASSQEVFVRGGSNQPQHF	TGTGCCAGCAGCCAAGAAGTTTTCGTGAGGGGAGGTAGCAATCAGCCCCAGCATTTT
TRBV5-5	NA	14	TRBJ2-7	TRBD1	CASSSRTGDEEQYF	TGTGCCAGCAGCTCCCGCACAGGGGATGAAGAGCAGTACTTC
TRBV29-1	NA	12	TRBJ1-1	TRBD1	CSVLGQHTEAFF	TGCAGCGTCTTGGGACAGCACACTGAAGCTTTCTTT
TRBV6-6	NA	15	TRBJ1-1	NA	CASRDKVEVGTEAFF	TGTGCCAGCCGGGACAAGGTGGAAGTAGGGACTGAAGCTTTCTTT
TRBV28	NA	14	TRBJ1-1	NA	CASSFFRANTEAFF	TGTGCCAGCAGTTTTTTCAGGGCGAACACTGAAGCTTTCTTT
TRBV10-3	NA	16	TRBJ2-3	TRBD2	CAISEGLAGGVDTQYF	TGTGCCATCAGTGAAGGACTAGCGGGGGGAGTAGATACGCAGTATTTT
TRBV7-2	NA	15	TRBJ2-2	TRBD2	CASSSVAGLGGELFF	TGTGCCAGCAGCTCGGTAGCGGGTTTGGGCGGGGAGCTGTTTTTT
TRBV5-6	once	16	TRBJ2-7	NA	CASSLSGGSRHYEQYF	TGTGCCAGCAGCTTGTCGGGGGGCTCGCGTCACTACGAGCAGTACTTC
TRBV15	once	14	TRBJ2-5	TRBD1	CATSTWGQAETQYF	TGTGCCACCAGCACCTGGGGACAGGCAGAGACCCAGTACTTC
TRBV6-5	few	13	TRBJ1-6	NA	CASSYGRSSPLHF	TGTGCCAGCAGTTACGGGAGGTCCTCACCCCTCCACTTT
TRBV5-1	NA	13	TRBJ1-5	NA	CASSLGAVGPQHF	TGTGCCAGCAGCTTGGGTGCGGTGGGGCCCCAGCATTTT
TRBV10-1	NA	17	TRBJ2-2	TRBD1	CASRRKKGQGVTGELFF	TGCGCCAGCAGAAGAAAAAAGGGGCAGGGGGTCACCGGGGAGCTGTTTTTT
TRBV6-1	NA	15	TRBJ2-5	TRBD1	CASSRASTGMETQYF	TGTGCCAGCAGCCGCGCTTCGACAGGGATGGAGACCCAGTACTTC
TRBV6-5	NA	14	TRBJ1-1	NA	CASSVWGGITEAFF	TGTGCCAGCAGTGTTTGGGGGGGGATCACTGAAGCTTTCTTT
TRBV6-6	few	13	TRBJ2-7	TRBD1	CASTYGQGYEQYF	TGTGCCAGCACCTATGGACAGGGCTACGAGCAGTACTTC
TRBV18	NA	14	TRBJ1-6	NA	CASSPTGMTSPLHF	TGTGCCAGCTCACCAACAGGGATGACTTCACCCCTCCACTTT
TRBV11-3	NA	20	TRBJ2-3	TRBD2	CASGLESPGLAGVRSDTQYF	TGTGCCAGCGGCTTAGAGAGTCCGGGACTAGCGGGCGTACGATCAGATACGCAGTATTTT
TRBV7-3	once	17	TRBJ2-5	NA	CASSLRGGGSTGETQYF	TGTGCCAGCAGCTTAAGGGGTGGAGGGTCGACGGGGGAGACCCAGTACTTC
TRBV7-2	NA	17	TRBJ2-2	TRBD2	CASSLASASGGSWELFF	TGTGCCAGCAGCTTAGCTTCGGCTAGCGGGGGCTCCTGGGAGCTGTTTTTT
TRBV19	NA	14	TRBJ2-7	NA	CASSMALAFPEQYF	TGTGCCAGTAGTATGGCACTAGCCTTTCCCGAGCAGTACTTC
TRBV6-1	NA	14	TRBJ2-6	NA	CASSASSGANVLTF	TGTGCCAGCAGTGCTAGCTCTGGGGCCAACGTCCTGACTTTC
TRBV2	NA	14	TRBJ2-7	NA	CASSEQRGISVLYF	TGTGCCAGCAGTGAGCAACGGGGGATCTCGGTTCTGTACTTC
TRBV4-1	NA	14	TRBJ1-1	NA	CASSQDLQGQGAFF	TGTGCCAGCAGCCAAGATCTCCAGGGGCAGGGAGCTTTCTTT
TRBV5-6	NA	14	TRBJ2-4	NA	CASSYKGGIPIQYF	TGTGCCAGCAGCTACAAGGGCGGGATACCCATTCAGTACTTC
TRBV19	NA	14	TRBJ2-7	NA	CASKLTQGNDEQYF	TGTGCCAGCAAGCTAACGCAGGGGAACGACGAGCAGTACTTC
TRBV28	NA	16	TRBJ2-2	NA	CASSLWGGPNTGELFF	TGTGCCAGCAGCCTTTGGGGGGGCCCGAACACCGGGGAGCTGTTTTTT
TRBV6-1	NA	13	TRBJ2-7	TRBD1	CASRGDSSYEQYF	TGTGCCAGCAGAGGGGACAGCTCCTACGAGCAGTACTTC
TRBV5-1	NA	14	TRBJ2-2	NA	CASSLDEGVGELFF	TGCGCCAGCAGCTTGGATGAGGGGGTCGGGGAGCTGTTTTTT
TRBV6-5	NA	13	TRBJ2-4	TRBD1	CASSGTGDGIQYF	TGTGCCAGCAGTGGGACAGGGGACGGCATTCAGTACTTC
TRBV7-2	NA	16	TRBJ2-1	TRBD1	CASSRAGTGVYNEQFF	TGTGCCAGCAGTCGAGCCGGGACAGGGGTTTACAATGAGCAGTTCTTC
TRBV6-6	NA	13	TRBJ1-5	NA	CATRQYSNQPQHF	TGTGCCACGCGACAGTATAGCAATCAGCCCCAGCATTTT
TRBV6-6	few	14	TRBJ1-4	TRBD1	CASSQTGVYEKLFF	TGTGCCAGCAGTCAGACAGGGGTTTACGAAAAACTGTTTTTT
TRBV5-4	NA	15	TRBJ1-1	TRBD1	CASSHPQGGDTEAFF	TGTGCCAGCAGCCACCCCCAGGGGGGAGACACTGAAGCTTTCTTT
TRBV5-4	NA	16	TRBJ2-2	TRBD2	CASSYGLAMNTGELFF	TGTGCCAGCAGCTATGGACTAGCGATGAACACCGGGGAGCTGTTTTTT
TRBV19	NA	15	TRBJ1-4	TRBD1	CASSILTGGGEKLFF	TGTGCCAGTAGTATTCTAACAGGGGGCGGTGAAAAACTGTTTTTT
TRBV19	NA	17	TRBJ1-2	TRBD1	CASSTFRTGLKDYGYTF	TGTGCCAGTAGTACGTTTAGGACAGGGTTAAAAGACTATGGCTACACCTTC
TRBV7-7	NA	13	TRBJ1-6	NA	CASSHDSGSPLHF	TGTGCTAGCAGCCATGACAGTGGTTCACCCCTCCACTTT
TRBV29-1	NA	15	TRBJ2-7	NA	CSVEGSLEESYKQYF	TGCAGCGTTGAGGGCTCACTAGAGGAATCCTACAAGCAGTACTTC
TRBV28	NA	12	TRBJ2-5	TRBD1	CASSTGGETQYF	TGTGCCAGCAGTACAGGGGGGGAGACCCAGTACTTC
TRBV7-2	NA	15	TRBJ1-6	TRBD1	CASSLAAGGYSPLHF	TGTGCCAGCAGCTTAGCGGCAGGGGGCTACTCACCCCTCCACTTT
TRBV5-6	NA	14	TRBJ2-7	TRBD2	CASSLPGLEGEQYF	TGTGCCAGCAGCTTGCCGGGACTAGAGGGAGAGCAGTACTTC
TRBV6-1	NA	11	TRBJ2-7	NA	CASSDEYEQYF	TGTGCCAGCAGTGACGAGTACGAGCAGTACTTC
TRBV9	NA	13	TRBJ1-1	NA	CASSVQGGTEAFF	TGTGCCAGCAGCGTTCAGGGTGGCACTGAAGCTTTCTTT
TRBV2	NA	17	TRBJ1-2	TRBD1	CASSPGTGQPGGYGYTF	TGTGCCAGCAGCCCCGGGACAGGACAACCCGGGGGGTATGGCTACACCTTC